This T cell receptor beta chain was recovered during a study of regulatory T cells in long-lasting Graves disease. Overall study results and limits: In persistent patients, shared public clonotypes (roughly 2,700) outnumbered those in new patients (about 1,000).

iRepertoire HTBI primers and Arm-PCR of CDR3 regions built TCR beta libraries. One entry per CDR3 protein results from TCRdb running MiXCR on the multiplex PCR reads. The sample holds some 560,000 distinct CDR3 sequences; 16% are singletons and the top ten take 20% to 25%. This clonotype was picked up many times. Antigen unknown. From germline, CDR1 is MDHEN and CDR2 SYDVKM. The ends were cut back, 5 bases at V and 0 bases at J, with 12 bases in the middle. CDR3 length equals 15 residues. Noted time point: newly diagnosed GD, antithyroid drugs for less than 3 months. PBMC RNA was the source of the TCR library. This sample was shared with a second study, whose subject was T cells in Graves' hyperthyroidism and ophthalmopathy.

The gene calls are TRBV28 and TRBJ2-3, with D unresolved. The source of this sequence is a woman aged 35-60 years with Graves disease. This sample comprised peripheral blood mononuclear cells (PBMCs), obtained at new diagnosis, from a patient treated with antithyroid drugs. The CDR3 bases are TGTGCCAGCAGTAAAGGGTCCCCTAGCACAGATACGCAGTATTTT. Translated, it gives CASSKGSPSTDTQYF. Variable domain in full (rest from reference TRBV28 and TRBJ2-3): DVKVTQSSRYLVKRTGEKVFLECVQDMDHENMFWYRQDPGLGLRLIYFSYDVKMKEKGDIPEGYSVSREKKERFSLILESASTNQTSMYLCASSKGSPSTDTQYFGPGTRLTVL.